Following are 18 T cell receptor beta chains from one sample sequenced in a study of blood T cell repertoires in COVID-19. Assay: immunoSEQ multiplex PCR; the TCRdb copy retains only in-frame clones and omits some. The sample includes some 240,000 clones, around 81% of them seen just once. The sequenced sample consisted of PBMCs or T cells enriched from blood (not recorded which). Every receptor here comes from a man between 50 and 59 years old who had recovered from COVID-19.

The chain carries TRBV2 and TRBJ2-4, with D maybe TRBD2 (7 bases). In germline, CDR1 is SNHLY, CDR2 FYNNEI. The ends were cut back, 7 bases at V and 6 bases at J, with 19 bases in the middle. The CDR3 sequence is 15 residues long. Written as DNA, the CDR3 is TGTGCCAGCACAAGAAGGGGGGGGGCCGTAAACATTCAGTACTTC. It specifies CASTRRGGAVNIQYF.

V gene TRBV5-1 combines with J gene TRBJ1-5; 8 nucleotides agree with TRBD1. The CDR3 is made up of 16 amino acids. The germline gives CDR1 SGHRS, CDR2 YFSETQ. V was pared by 0 bases and J by 0 bases, with 2 bases of the junction left unmatched. CDR3 nucleotide sequence: TGCGCCAGCAGCTTGGGCGACAGGGGTAGCAATCAGCCCCAGCATTTT. This encodes CASSLGDRGSNQPQHF.

This chain links TRBV3-1 (or the pseudogene TRBV3-2) with TRBJ1-1; 7 nucleotides line up with TRBD1. CDR1 and CDR2 (germline): LGHDT, YNNKEL (reference sequence). The CDR3 is 14 amino acids. V gave up 4 bases and J gave up 1 base; unmatched junction bases: 3. The CDR3 loop reads CASSLKGANTEAFF. The CDR3 nucleotides are TGTGCCAGCAGCCTAAAGGGGGCGAACACTGAAGCTTTCTTT.

The J gene is TRBJ1-2, the V gene TRBV15; 9 bases are a match to TRBD1. The CDR3 loop spans 14 amino acids. Per germline, CDR1 LNHNV and CDR2 YYDKDF (reference sequence). The trim removed 1 base at V and 5 bases at J, leaving 2 bases unmatched. CDR3 sequence reads: CATSRGDREYGYTF. CDR3 bases: TGTGCCACCAGCAGAGGGGACAGGGAGTATGGCTACACCTTC.

The V call is TRBV27, the J call TRBJ2-1; D is possibly TRBD2 (6 bases). The CDR3 loop spans 13 amino acids. Germline V CDR1 and CDR2: MNHEY, SMNVEV (reference sequence). The V and J ends lost 6 bases and 5 bases respectively, with 11 bases between them. CDR3 in amino acids: CASRDYGNNEQFF. The CDR3 region has the DNA TGTGCCAGCAGGGACTACGGTAACAATGAGCAGTTCTTC.

V is TRBV5-1 and J is TRBJ2-7; possibly TRBD1 for D (5 bases). This CDR3 has 13 residues. Trimming shortened V by 3 bases and J by 2 bases, and 9 bases separated the two germline ends. Germline-derived CDR1 and CDR2 are SGHRS and YFSETQ. As DNA, the CDR3 is TGCGCCAGCAGCTCGCAGGGAACCTACGAGCAGTACTTC. This gives the protein CASSSQGTYEQYF.

This rearrangement joins TRBV5-1 to TRBJ2-5; TRBD2 matches 10 bases. Germline trimming cut 10 bases from V and 3 bases from J; bases unmatched to any gene: 12. Looked up from germline, CDR1 is SGHRS and CDR2 is YFSETQ. The CDR3 spans 15 residues. Here the CDR3 reads CAGSDSGRIEETQYF. The CDR3 DNA reads TGCGCCGGATCCGATAGCGGGAGGATTGAAGAGACCCAGTACTTC.

In DNA, the CDR3 is TGCAGCGTTGAAGATGGGGGACTAGCATACAATGAGCAGTTCTTC. Protein: CSVEDGGLAYNEQFF. This chain connects TRBV29-1 to TRBJ2-1; 9 positions match TRBD2. The germline V gene has CDR1 SQVTM and CDR2 ANQGSEA. After removal of 0 bases from V and 4 bases from J, the junction contained 4 bases not matched to a gene. The CDR3 has 15 amino acids.

V gene TRBV28 combines with J gene TRBJ2-1, with 10 nucleotides matching TRBD2. The V gene end was trimmed by 6 bases and the J gene end by 0 bases; junction bases not matched to a gene: 8. Per germline, CDR1 MDHEN and CDR2 SYDVKM. CDR3 length: 17 residues. CDR3 bases: TGTGCCAGCAGATATCCAGCGGGAGGGCTCTCCTACAATGAGCAGTTCTTC. It translates to CASRYPAGGLSYNEQFF.

The gene calls are TRBV10-3 and TRBJ2-5; tentatively, D is TRBD2 (5 bases). This CDR3 region has 14 residues. Germline assignment: CDR1 ENHRY and CDR2 SYGVKD. V gave up 5 bases and J gave up 5 bases, with 15 bases separating them. This CDR3 is CAISNLGGEETQYF. CDR3 coding DNA: TGTGCCATCAGTAATCTGGGTGGGGAGGAGACCCAGTACTTC.

This chain links TRBV4-3 with TRBJ2-2, with TRBD1 matching over 11 bases. The V gene's germline CDR1 is LGHNA and CDR2 YSLEER. The trim removed 2 bases at V and 6 bases at J, leaving 11 bases unmatched. This CDR3 has 18 amino acids. The CDR3 is CASSQFTTGTGGAGELFF. The CDR3 coding sequence is TGCGCCAGCAGCCAATTCACTACCGGGACAGGGGGGGCCGGGGAGCTGTTTTTT.

V is TRBV3-1 (or the pseudogene TRBV3-2) and J is TRBJ2-1, with 15 nucleotides matching TRBD2. Per germline, CDR1 LGHDT and CDR2 YNNKEL (reference sequence). There are 15 residues in the CDR3. With V trimmed by 5 bases and J by 10 bases, 6 bases remained unmatched. This chain's CDR3 is CASSTRGLAGGEQFF. DNA for the CDR3: TGTGCCAGCAGCACTCGGGGACTAGCGGGAGGAGAGCAGTTCTTC.

This clone is a singleton in its sample. The V and J genes are TRBV6-1 and TRBJ1-5, with 7 bases lining up with TRBD1. CDR1 is MNHNS and CDR2 is SASEGT in the germline V gene. Losses at the gene ends were 2 bases for V and 7 bases for J; bases not matched to a gene: 8. This CDR3 has 15 residues. The CDR3 spells CASSESGGSQQPQHF. The CDR3 DNA sequence: TGTGCCAGCAGTGAATCAGGGGGTTCACAGCAGCCCCAGCATTTT.

V and J are TRBV7-9 and TRBJ2-7; D is ambiguous. Per germline, CDR1 SEHNR and CDR2 FQNEAQ (reference sequence). The CDR3 consists of 12 residues. V was clipped by 4 bases and J by 1 base, with 5 bases between them. CDR3 DNA sequence: TGTGCCAGCAGCTACGGGTCCTACGAGCAGTACTTC. Residues: CASSYGSYEQYF. The complete variable domain, with remaining parts taken from reference TRBV7-9 and TRBJ2-7, reads DTGVSQNPRHKITKRGQNVTFRCDPISEHNRLYWYRQTLGQGPEFLTYFQNEAQLEKSRLLSDRFSAERPKGSFSTLEIQRTEQGDSAMYLCASSYGSYEQYFGPGTRLTVT.

This chain links TRBV12-5 with TRBJ2-7, with 9 bases lining up with TRBD1. Germline values: CDR1 LGHNT, CDR2 FRNRAP. With 6 bases clipped from V and 10 bases from J, the junction kept 13 bases outside the gene matches. The CDR3 length is 14 residues. CDR3 sequence reads: CASGPGDRAPTQYF. The CDR3 bases are TGTGCTAGTGGACCCGGGGACAGGGCCCCCACCCAGTACTTC.

The rearrangement links TRBV19 to TRBJ1-4; D gene uncertain. V was cut by 5 bases and J by 6 bases, with 4 bases left in between. The CDR3 extends over 11 amino acids. Germline V gene lookup returns CDR1 LNHDA and CDR2 SQIVND (reference sequence). CDR3 in DNA: TGTGCCAGTAGTGCGTATGAAAAACTGTTTTTT. This encodes CASSAYEKLFF.

In nucleotides, the CDR3 is TGTGCCAGCAGCGCCCCAGGGGGCGCGGATTCACCCCTCCACTTT. It is translated as CASSAPGGADSPLHF. This chain joins TRBV9 and TRBJ1-6; 8 nucleotides agree with TRBD1. V trimming: 3 bases; J trimming: 8 bases; junction bases outside the gene matches: 7. CDR1 SGDLS and CDR2 YYNGEE come from the germline V gene. The CDR3 has 15 amino acids.

The chain combines TRBV28 with TRBJ2-1, with TRBD1 matching 10 bases. Germline trimming cut 7 bases from V and 9 bases from J; bases unmatched to any gene: 9. This CDR3 has 14 amino acids. CDR1 and CDR2 (germline): MDHEN, SYDVKM. This CDR3 reads CASTVPGQGIEQFF. CDR3 DNA: TGTGCCAGCACCGTCCCGGGACAGGGGATTGAGCAGTTCTTC.